This entry lists 13 T cell receptor beta chains sequenced from one sample in a study of cytomegalovirus exposure and HLA in healthy donors (dated by TCRdb to 2016 to 2017). Libraries came from the immunoSEQ multiplex PCR assay. TCRdb mirrors the immuneACCESS table, restricted to in-frame sequences. Some clones are absent from its copies; in checked studies, under half trace to an unresolved V gene, and the reason for the others is unknown. The sample yields 150,000 to 200,000 clones; just under 90% were counted once. The biggest ten clones account for more than 1.3% of the sample. The sequenced material came from PBMCs. The receptors stem from a young woman in good health and CMV-seronegative.

This sequence joins TRBV4-1 and TRBJ1-6; 7 nucleotides line up with TRBD1. The junction had 3 bases not matched to a gene; V was cut back by 5 bases and J by 5 bases. The CDR3 consists of 14 residues. Germline values: CDR1 MGHRA, CDR2 YSYEKL. The CDR3 DNA is TGCGCCAGCAGCAGGGACAGCGATAATTCACCCCTCCACTTT. Residues: CASSRDSDNSPLHF.

This chain joins TRBV4-2 and TRBJ1-1, with unresolved D. V lost 2 bases to trimming and J lost 3 bases, with 13 bases between them. Per the germline V gene, CDR1 is LGHNA and CDR2 is YNFKEQ. The CDR3 extends over 15 amino acids. Written as DNA, the CDR3 is TGTGCCAGCAGCCAACTACGAGTGGAGCACACTGAAGCTTTCTTT. This translates into CASSQLRVEHTEAFF.

The CDR3 DNA reads TGCGCCAGCAGCCAAGATGCAGGGCTGTACGAGCAGTACTTC. As protein: CASSQDAGLYEQYF. The V call is TRBV4-3, the J call TRBJ2-7, with D possibly TRBD1 on 5 matching bases. The CDR3 extends over 14 amino acids. The V and J ends lost 0 bases and 4 bases respectively, with 10 bases between them. In germline, CDR1 is LGHNA, CDR2 YSLEER.

The chain carries TRBV2 and TRBJ2-3; D perhaps matches TRBD2 (5 bases). Trimming cost V 5 bases and J 3 bases, with 24 bases left between them. The length of the CDR3 is 18 residues. Germline lookup yields CDR1 SNHLY and CDR2 FYNNEI. The CDR3 DNA reads TGTGCCAGCAGTCAAACCCTCGGACTTCTTGGCGGTACAGATACGCAGTATTTT. It encodes CASSQTLGLLGGTDTQYF.

The genes are TRBV6-5 and TRBJ1-3, with D possibly TRBD1 on 6 matching bases. Between the trimmed V and J ends, which lost 6 bases and 2 bases, there was a span of 14 bases. CDR3 length equals 15 residues. Germline V gives CDR1 MNHEY, CDR2 SVGAGI. The CDR3 region is CASRNRVDPGNTIYF. The DNA of the CDR3 is TGTGCCAGCAGGAACAGGGTCGACCCTGGAAACACCATATATTTT.

The genes are TRBV19 and TRBJ1-2; a weak D match, TRBD1 (6 bases). Germline CDR1 and CDR2: LNHDA and SQIVND (reference sequence). The germline V and J ends were trimmed by 8 bases and 5 bases, with 15 bases remaining between them. This CDR3 has 13 residues. The CDR3, as DNA: TGTGCCAGTCGCTCAGCAGGGACATATGGCTACACCTTC. This sequence encodes CASRSAGTYGYTF.

The chain uses TRBV5-8 and TRBJ2-7; 10 bases fit TRBD1. Germline CDR1 reads SGHTS; CDR2 reads YDEGEE. V shed 5 bases and J 2 bases; nucleotides not matched to a gene: 7. The CDR3 sequence is 15 residues long. Here the CDR3 DNA reads TGTGCCAGCAGGAACCGGGACAGGGGCACCTACGAGCAGTACTTC. Its protein is CASRNRDRGTYEQYF.

This clone was seen a single time. This chain uses TRBV7-6 with TRBJ1-1, with no clear D. V lost 2 bases to trimming and J lost 1 base, with 8 bases between them. From germline, CDR1 is SGHVS and CDR2 FNYEAQ. This CDR3 contains 14 residues. CDR3: CASSLKEKNTEAFF. The CDR3 region has the DNA TGTGCCAGCAGCTTAAAGGAGAAGAACACTGAAGCTTTCTTT.

The gene calls are TRBV4-1 and TRBJ1-1; 9 bases agree with TRBD1. The germline CDR1 and CDR2 sequences are MGHRA and YSYEKL. The junction had 6 bases not matched to a gene; V was cut back by 4 bases and J by 3 bases. The CDR3 runs 15 residues. CDR3 in amino acids: CASSPRQGEDTEAFF. CDR3 coding DNA: TGCGCCAGCAGCCCCAGACAGGGGGAAGACACTGAAGCTTTCTTT.

The rearrangement joins TRBV11-2 to TRBJ2-1; D uncertain. This CDR3 comprises 13 residues. CDR1 is SGHAT and CDR2 is FQNNGV in the germline V gene. V shed 7 bases and J shed 9 bases, with 16 bases lying between them. Written as DNA, the CDR3 is TGTGCCAGCACCACTTACCGGGTCCCTGAGCAGTTCTTC. It translates to CASTTYRVPEQFF.

V and J are TRBV6-1 and TRBJ1-5; tentatively, D is TRBD1 (6 bases). CDR1 and CDR2 (germline): MNHNS, SASEGT. The CDR3 covers 13 residues. V was shortened by 6 bases and J by 4 bases, with 10 bases between the two germline ends. As DNA, the CDR3 is TGTGCCAGCAGCGGACAGCCAAATCAGCCCCAGCATTTT. Translating gives CASSGQPNQPQHF.

This clone has more than one count but fewer than ten. This chain joins TRBV7-8 and TRBJ1-2, with TRBD1 matching over 7 bases. Germline trimming cut 5 bases from V and 2 bases from J; bases unmatched to any gene: 11. CDR3 size: 16 residues. Germline CDR1 SGHVS, CDR2 FQNEAQ. The CDR3 coding sequence is TGTGCCAGCAGCCCTAAGAGCACACAGGGGAACTATGGCTACACCTTC. Its translation: CASSPKSTQGNYGYTF.

The chain is built from TRBV19 and TRBJ1-2, with 8 bases that match TRBD1. Germline CDR1 reads LNHDA; CDR2 reads SQIVND (reference sequence). J gave up 3 bases and V 5 bases, and 11 bases lay outside the gene matches. The CDR3 length is 16 residues. This CDR3 reads CASSPLPGQVDYGYTF. For the CDR3, the DNA is TGTGCCAGTAGTCCCCTCCCGGGACAGGTTGACTATGGCTACACCTTC.